A few counts support the clone carrying this TCR beta chain. Its specificity is unknown. This sample is drawn from a study of lung T cells in sarcoidosis with Löfgren's syndrome. Study-level findings and limits: TRAV12-1 preferentially paired with TRBV2, with homologous CDR3s.

The CDR3 has 12 amino acids. V lost 4 bases and J 5 bases, leaving 11 bases between the germline ends. The V gene's germline CDR1 is GTSNPN and CDR2 SVGIG (reference sequence). TCRdb itself ran the reads through MiXCR, one entry per CDR3 protein. In the table there are some 19,000 distinct CDR3 sequences, over 20% of which are singletons. This TCR came from a human donor with sarcoidosis (Löfgren's syndrome or another form), or a control subject (not recorded which). The chain combines TRBV30 with TRBJ2-5; perhaps D is TRBD1 or TRBD2 (5 bases each). The sample consisted of CD4+ T cells from bronchoalveolar lavage. The CDR3 DNA reads as TGTGCCTGGACCCTGGGGACCGAGACCCAGTACTTC. Protein product: CAWTLGTETQYF.